This T cell receptor beta chain was recorded in a study of blood T cell repertoires in COVID-19. Sequencing used immunoSEQ multiplex PCR; TCRdb keeps in-frame clones, though not all of them. This sample yields 140,000 or so clones, of which 88% are seen a single time; about 10% belongs to the top ten. Germline CDR1 LNHDA, CDR2 SQIVND (reference sequence). The CDR3 length is 13 residues. Trimming cost V 6 bases and J 4 bases, with 12 bases left between them. Sequencing was carried out using peripheral blood. The receptor was derived from a man aged 60 to 75 with active or convalescent COVID-19. The V call is TRBV19, the J call TRBJ1-2, with D possibly matching TRBD1 (5 bases). CDR3 amino acids: CASSIPGLYGYTF. In nucleotides, the CDR3 is TGTGCCAGTAGCATACCAGGGCTCTATGGCTACACCTTC. The variable domain in full, with the rest retrieved from reference TRBV19 and TRBJ1-2, is DGGITQSPKYLFRKEGQNVTLSCEQNLNHDAMYWYRQDPGQGLRLIYYSQIVNDFQKGDIAEGYSVSREKKESFPLTVTSAQKNPTAFYLCASSIPGLYGYTFGSGTRLTVV.